Below, one TCR beta chain is given with its context. The antigen is not known. J lost 3 bases, V lost 5 bases, and 8 bases had no gene match. CDR3 length equals 16 residues. CDR1 KGHSH and CDR2 LQKENI come from the germline V gene. The data originate from a study of cytomegalovirus exposure and HLA in healthy donors. PCR employed 60 Vbeta and 13 Jbeta primers. Using immunoSEQ multiplex PCR, the repertoire was profiled, and TCRdb retains in-frame clones only, with some absent. The sample has more than 75,000 clones, approximately 79% seen once. Study-level findings and limits: Sequence variants that were highly shared formed a cluster that was likely a sequencing artifact. Earlier analysis found most TCR beta V segments productive about 87% or about 30% of the time. It was reportedly the case that the classifier diagnosed cytomegalovirus status with high specificity and sensitivity.

This TCR came from a woman between 40 and 55 years old in good health and CMV-seronegative. The chain uses TRBV18 and TRBJ1-1, with 11 bases lining up with TRBD1. The sequencing input was PBMCs. CDR3 in DNA: TGTGCCAGCTCATCCCGGACAGGGGGCGCGCACACTGAAGCTTTCTTT. This translates into CASSSRTGGAHTEAFF.